The rows below give T cell receptor beta chains drawn from one sample of a study of beta chain features in type 1 diabetes. Produced via immunoSEQ multiplex PCR; TCRdb's table is partial and in-frame only. The sample lists 130,000 or so clones, roughly 10% occurring once. The sample comprised central memory CD4+ T cells from blood. The receptors were sampled from a man aged 25 to 45 with type 1 diabetes. CDR3s include the opening cysteine and the closing phenylalanine or tryptophan. The order of the fields is V gene, clone size, J gene, CDR3 length, D gene, CDR3 protein, CDR3 DNA. D genes are given only for firm matches. Size tells how often a clone was seen (once, few, many) or the class of an expanded clone, and some rows leave it out.

v_call: TRBV7-2; clone_size: .; j_call: TRBJ2-3; cdr3_length: 12; d_call: .; cdr3_aa: CASGDFTDTQYF; cdr3_nt: TGTGCCAGCGGGGACTTCACAGATACGCAGTATTTT
v_call: TRBV7-6; clone_size: .; j_call: TRBJ2-2; cdr3_length: 15; d_call: .; cdr3_aa: CASSLVSADTGELFF; cdr3_nt: TGTGCCAGCAGCTTAGTGAGCGCAGACACCGGGGAGCTGTTTTTT
v_call: TRBV5-1; clone_size: .; j_call: TRBJ1-1; cdr3_length: 14; d_call: .; cdr3_aa: CASSLGGTNTEAFF; cdr3_nt: TGCGCCAGCAGCTTGGGGGGCACGAACACTGAAGCTTTCTTT
v_call: TRBV6-6; clone_size: few; j_call: TRBJ2-6; cdr3_length: 15; d_call: .; cdr3_aa: CASSFFSSGANVLTF; cdr3_nt: TGTGCCAGCAGTTTTTTCTCCTCTGGGGCCAACGTCCTGACTTTC
v_call: TRBV4-1; clone_size: .; j_call: TRBJ1-1; cdr3_length: 15; d_call: .; cdr3_aa: CASSQAVGIETEAFF; cdr3_nt: TGCGCCAGCAGCCAAGCTGTGGGCATAGAGACTGAAGCTTTCTTT
v_call: TRBV5-1; clone_size: .; j_call: TRBJ1-6; cdr3_length: 15; d_call: .; cdr3_aa: CASSLEQGENSPLHF; cdr3_nt: TGCGCCAGCAGCTTGGAACAGGGTGAGAATTCACCCCTCCACTTT
v_call: TRBV9; clone_size: few; j_call: TRBJ2-7; cdr3_length: 12; d_call: TRBD1; cdr3_aa: CASSVVHRGQYF; cdr3_nt: TGTGCCAGCAGCGTAGTGCACAGGGGGCAGTACTTC
v_call: TRBV28; clone_size: .; j_call: TRBJ2-3; cdr3_length: 15; d_call: .; cdr3_aa: CASSAPPTRSSAQYF; cdr3_nt: TGTGCCAGCAGTGCACCCCCCACCCGTTCCTCGGCGCAGTATTTT
v_call: TRBV29-1; clone_size: few; j_call: TRBJ2-3; cdr3_length: 13; d_call: TRBD2; cdr3_aa: CGGGEGYTDTQYF; cdr3_nt: TGCGGCGGAGGGGAGGGGTACACAGATACGCAGTATTTT
v_call: TRBV25-1; clone_size: .; j_call: TRBJ1-1; cdr3_length: 14; d_call: .; cdr3_aa: CASSEGRVGTEAFF; cdr3_nt: TGTGCCAGCAGTGAAGGGCGGGTGGGGACTGAAGCTTTCTTT
v_call: TRBV7-8; clone_size: .; j_call: TRBJ2-7; cdr3_length: 11; d_call: .; cdr3_aa: CASSSPYEQYF; cdr3_nt: TGTGCCAGCAGCTCCCCCTACGAGCAGTACTTC
v_call: TRBV5-1; clone_size: .; j_call: TRBJ2-7; cdr3_length: 15; d_call: TRBD2; cdr3_aa: CASSGLAGGQHEQYF; cdr3_nt: TGCGCCAGCAGCGGTTTAGCGGGGGGACAGCACGAGCAGTACTTC
v_call: TRBV6-1; clone_size: .; j_call: TRBJ1-5; cdr3_length: 13; d_call: TRBD1; cdr3_aa: CATQTGMNQPQHF; cdr3_nt: TGTGCCACCCAGACAGGGATGAATCAGCCCCAGCATTTT
v_call: TRBV2; clone_size: few; j_call: TRBJ1-1; cdr3_length: 14; d_call: TRBD1; cdr3_aa: CASRGDRLNTEAFF; cdr3_nt: TGTGCCAGCAGGGGGGACAGATTGAACACTGAAGCTTTCTTT
v_call: TRBV7-6; clone_size: few; j_call: TRBJ2-1; cdr3_length: 15; d_call: TRBD2; cdr3_aa: CASSPRVAGAHEQFF; cdr3_nt: TGTGCCAGCAGCCCAAGAGTAGCGGGGGCGCATGAGCAGTTCTTC
v_call: TRBV5-1; clone_size: .; j_call: TRBJ2-3; cdr3_length: 14; d_call: .; cdr3_aa: CASKGDSGTDTQYF; cdr3_nt: TGCGCCAGCAAGGGGGATTCTGGCACAGATACGCAGTATTTT
v_call: TRBV29-1; clone_size: .; j_call: TRBJ1-1; cdr3_length: 12; d_call: .; cdr3_aa: CSVEDPGTGAFF; cdr3_nt: TGCAGCGTTGAAGATCCCGGGACTGGAGCTTTCTTT
v_call: TRBV4-1; clone_size: few; j_call: TRBJ1-2; cdr3_length: 13; d_call: TRBD1; cdr3_aa: CASSLRQGDGYTF; cdr3_nt: TGCGCCAGCAGCCTACGACAGGGGGATGGCTACACCTTC
v_call: TRBV19; clone_size: .; j_call: TRBJ2-2; cdr3_length: 16; d_call: .; cdr3_aa: CASKPQQGGNTGELFF; cdr3_nt: TGTGCCAGTAAACCCCAGCAGGGCGGGAACACCGGGGAGCTGTTTTTT
v_call: TRBV10-3; clone_size: few; j_call: TRBJ2-5; cdr3_length: 15; d_call: TRBD2; cdr3_aa: CAISTAAGGQETQYF; cdr3_nt: TGTGCCATCAGTACCGCAGCGGGGGGGCAGGAGACCCAGTACTTC
v_call: TRBV29-1; clone_size: .; j_call: TRBJ1-2; cdr3_length: 12; d_call: TRBD1; cdr3_aa: CSASDRGYGYTF; cdr3_nt: TGCAGCGCCTCCGACAGGGGGTACGGCTACACCTTC
v_call: TRBV7-2; clone_size: .; j_call: TRBJ2-7; cdr3_length: 15; d_call: .; cdr3_aa: CASSSSQGMYYEQYF; cdr3_nt: TGTGCCAGCAGCTCCTCTCAGGGGATGTACTACGAGCAGTACTTC
v_call: TRBV7-2; clone_size: many; j_call: TRBJ1-1; cdr3_length: 14; d_call: TRBD1; cdr3_aa: CASSKGQENTEAFF; cdr3_nt: TGTGCCAGCAGCAAAGGACAGGAGAACACTGAAGCTTTCTTT
v_call: TRBV6-5; clone_size: few; j_call: TRBJ2-7; cdr3_length: 14; d_call: TRBD1; cdr3_aa: CASKRQGHSYEQYF; cdr3_nt: TGTGCCAGCAAGAGACAGGGTCACTCCTACGAGCAGTACTTC
v_call: TRBV5-1; clone_size: .; j_call: TRBJ1-6; cdr3_length: 15; d_call: .; cdr3_aa: CASSAGQWVNSPLHF; cdr3_nt: TGCGCCAGCAGCGCCGGACAATGGGTCAATTCACCCCTCCACTTT
v_call: TRBV19; clone_size: .; j_call: TRBJ2-5; cdr3_length: 14; d_call: .; cdr3_aa: CASNQGGLQETQYF; cdr3_nt: TGTGCCAGTAATCAGGGCGGTCTACAAGAGACCCAGTACTTC
v_call: TRBV18; clone_size: few; j_call: TRBJ2-5; cdr3_length: 17; d_call: TRBD1; cdr3_aa: CASSPYTGQEETGTQYF; cdr3_nt: TGTGCCAGCTCACCTTATACTGGACAGGAAGAGACGGGGACCCAGTACTTC
v_call: TRBV5-6; clone_size: .; j_call: TRBJ2-5; cdr3_length: 17; d_call: TRBD2; cdr3_aa: CASSLAFSGGAVETQYF; cdr3_nt: TGTGCCAGCAGCTTGGCCTTTAGCGGGGGGGCTGTGGAGACCCAGTACTTC
v_call: TRBV28; clone_size: .; j_call: TRBJ2-4; cdr3_length: 15; d_call: TRBD2; cdr3_aa: CASLKAGGPQNIQYF; cdr3_nt: TGTGCCAGCCTCAAGGCGGGGGGGCCTCAAAACATTCAGTACTTC
v_call: TRBV30; clone_size: few; j_call: TRBJ1-2; cdr3_length: 14; d_call: .; cdr3_aa: CAWKGGIVGYGYTF; cdr3_nt: TGTGCCTGGAAGGGCGGGATTGTGGGTTATGGCTACACCTTC
v_call: TRBV11-2; clone_size: few; j_call: TRBJ1-5; cdr3_length: 16; d_call: .; cdr3_aa: CASSVRPGNSNQPQHF; cdr3_nt: TGTGCCAGCAGCGTTAGACCGGGGAATAGCAATCAGCCCCAGCATTTT
v_call: TRBV30; clone_size: few; j_call: TRBJ1-5; cdr3_length: 13; d_call: .; cdr3_aa: CAWSKGGNQPQHF; cdr3_nt: TGTGCCTGGAGTAAAGGGGGCAATCAGCCCCAGCATTTT